This TCR beta chain came from a study of T cell responses to AZD1222 COVID-19 vaccine. The data were produced by immunoSEQ multiplex PCR, yet TCRdb's version contains in-frame clones alone and is incomplete. The sample carries more than 95,000 clones, less than 95% recorded once. This clone was observed once. No antigen is known for it. CDR1 is LGHNA, CDR2 YNFKEQ, per germline. The CDR3 spans 17 residues. J gave up 3 bases and V 1 base, and 6 bases lay outside the gene matches. Findings and limits, study-wide: Variant regions that are unmutated are reportedly the target of nearly half of spike-specific TCRs.

The receptor comes from an adult in good health. The starting material was peripheral blood, obtained on day 0 of AZD1222 vaccination. The gene calls are TRBV4-2 and TRBJ1-3; TRBD1 aligns across 10 bases. This chain's CDR3 is CASSQVGGQGLGNTIYF. The DNA of the CDR3 is TGTGCCAGCAGCCAAGTCGGGGGACAGGGGCTTGGAAACACCATATATTTT.